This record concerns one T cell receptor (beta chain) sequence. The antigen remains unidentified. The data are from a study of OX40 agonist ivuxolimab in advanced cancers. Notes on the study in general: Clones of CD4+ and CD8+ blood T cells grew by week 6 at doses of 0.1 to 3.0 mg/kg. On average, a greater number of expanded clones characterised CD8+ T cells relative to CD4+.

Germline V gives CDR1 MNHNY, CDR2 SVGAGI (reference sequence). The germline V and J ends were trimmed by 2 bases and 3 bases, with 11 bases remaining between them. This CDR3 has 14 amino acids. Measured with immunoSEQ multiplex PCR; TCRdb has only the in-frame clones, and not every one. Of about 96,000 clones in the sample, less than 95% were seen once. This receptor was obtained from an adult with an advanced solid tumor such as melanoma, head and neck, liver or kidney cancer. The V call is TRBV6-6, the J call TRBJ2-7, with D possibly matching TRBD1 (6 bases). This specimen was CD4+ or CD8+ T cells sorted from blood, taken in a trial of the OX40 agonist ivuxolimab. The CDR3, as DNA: TGTGCCAGCAGTTACGGGGGCTCGGGCTACGAGCAGTACTTC. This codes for CASSYGGSGYEQYF.